The T cell receptor beta chain under discussion was sequenced for a study of blood T cell repertoires in COVID-19. The protocol was immunoSEQ multiplex PCR, while the TCRdb copy is restricted to in-frame clones and leaves out a portion. The table records fewer than 450,000 clones, over 70% of them present only once. Seattle researchers signed up patients amid active infection and tracked them longitudinally. Between the trimmed V and J ends, which lost 0 bases and 4 bases, there was a span of 15 bases. CDR3 size: 16 residues. Germline CDR1 is MNHEY and CDR2 is SVGEGT. The gene calls are TRBV6-2 or TRBV6-3 and TRBJ1-1, with D possibly matching TRBD1 (5 bases). The sequence was collected from a woman in her fifties or sixties with COVID-19, enrolled during active disease. Sequencing was performed on peripheral blood. CDR3 loop: CASSYSAEGSSTEAFF. CDR3 DNA: TGTGCCAGCAGTTACTCGGCGGAGGGGTCTAGCACTGAAGCTTTCTTT.